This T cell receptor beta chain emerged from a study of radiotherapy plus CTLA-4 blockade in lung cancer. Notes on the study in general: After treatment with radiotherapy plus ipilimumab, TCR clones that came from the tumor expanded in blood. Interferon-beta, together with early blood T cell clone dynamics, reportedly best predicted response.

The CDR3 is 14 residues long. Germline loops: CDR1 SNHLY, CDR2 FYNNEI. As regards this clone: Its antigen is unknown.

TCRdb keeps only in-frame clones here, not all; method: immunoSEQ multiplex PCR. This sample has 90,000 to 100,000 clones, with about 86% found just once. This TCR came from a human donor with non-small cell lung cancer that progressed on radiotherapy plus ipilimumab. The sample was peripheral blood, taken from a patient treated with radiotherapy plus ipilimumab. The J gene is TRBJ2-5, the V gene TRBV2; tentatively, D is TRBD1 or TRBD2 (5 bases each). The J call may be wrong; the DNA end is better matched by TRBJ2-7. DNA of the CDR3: TGTGCCAGCAGGGGGGAAGGGGTTTCCTACGAGCAGTACTTC. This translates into CASRGEGVSYEQYF.